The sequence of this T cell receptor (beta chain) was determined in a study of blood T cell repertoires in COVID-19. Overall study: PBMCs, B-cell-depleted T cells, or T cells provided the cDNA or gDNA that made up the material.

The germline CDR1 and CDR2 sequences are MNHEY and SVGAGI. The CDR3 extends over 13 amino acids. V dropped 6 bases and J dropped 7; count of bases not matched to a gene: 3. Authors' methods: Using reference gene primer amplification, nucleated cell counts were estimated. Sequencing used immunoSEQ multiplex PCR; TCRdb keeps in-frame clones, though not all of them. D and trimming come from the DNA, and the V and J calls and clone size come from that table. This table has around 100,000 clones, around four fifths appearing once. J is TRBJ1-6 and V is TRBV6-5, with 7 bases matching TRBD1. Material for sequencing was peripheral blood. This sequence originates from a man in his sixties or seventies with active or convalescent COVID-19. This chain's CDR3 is CASSQGGNSPLHF. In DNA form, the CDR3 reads TGTGCCAGCAGCCAGGGGGGAAATTCACCCCTCCACTTT.